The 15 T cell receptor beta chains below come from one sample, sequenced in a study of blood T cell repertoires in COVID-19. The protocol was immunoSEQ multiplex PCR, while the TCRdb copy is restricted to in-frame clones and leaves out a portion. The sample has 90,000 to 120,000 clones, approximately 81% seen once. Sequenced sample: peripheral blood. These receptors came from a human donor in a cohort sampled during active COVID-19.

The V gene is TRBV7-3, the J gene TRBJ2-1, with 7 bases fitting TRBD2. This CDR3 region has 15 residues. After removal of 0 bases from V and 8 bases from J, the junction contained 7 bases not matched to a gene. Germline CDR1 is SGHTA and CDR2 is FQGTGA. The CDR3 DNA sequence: TGTGCCAGCAGCTTAACCCCGACTAGCAACTATGAGCAGTTCTTC. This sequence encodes CASSLTPTSNYEQFF.

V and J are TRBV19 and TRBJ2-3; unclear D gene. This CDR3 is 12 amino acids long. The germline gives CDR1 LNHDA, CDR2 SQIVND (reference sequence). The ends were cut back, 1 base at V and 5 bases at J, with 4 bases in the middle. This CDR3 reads CASSIGEDTQYF. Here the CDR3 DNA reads TGTGCCAGTAGTATAGGCGAAGATACGCAGTATTTT.

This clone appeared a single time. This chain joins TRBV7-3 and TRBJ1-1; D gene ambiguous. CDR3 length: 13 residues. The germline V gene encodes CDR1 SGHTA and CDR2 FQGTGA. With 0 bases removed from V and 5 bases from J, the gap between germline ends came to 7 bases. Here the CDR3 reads CASSLTRETEAFF. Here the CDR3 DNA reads TGTGCCAGCAGCTTAACGAGGGAAACTGAAGCTTTCTTT.

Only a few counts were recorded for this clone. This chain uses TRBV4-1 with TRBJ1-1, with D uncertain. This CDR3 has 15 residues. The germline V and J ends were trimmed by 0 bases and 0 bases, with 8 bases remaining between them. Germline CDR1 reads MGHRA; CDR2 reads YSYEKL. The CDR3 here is CASSQELGMNTEAFF. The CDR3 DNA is TGCGCCAGCAGCCAAGAACTGGGCATGAACACTGAAGCTTTCTTT.

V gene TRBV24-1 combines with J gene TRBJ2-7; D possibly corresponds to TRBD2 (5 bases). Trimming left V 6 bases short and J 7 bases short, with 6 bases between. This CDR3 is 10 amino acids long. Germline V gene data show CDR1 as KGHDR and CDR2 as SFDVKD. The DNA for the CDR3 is TGTGCCACCAGTTGGGAGGAGCAGTACGTC. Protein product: CATSWEEQYV.

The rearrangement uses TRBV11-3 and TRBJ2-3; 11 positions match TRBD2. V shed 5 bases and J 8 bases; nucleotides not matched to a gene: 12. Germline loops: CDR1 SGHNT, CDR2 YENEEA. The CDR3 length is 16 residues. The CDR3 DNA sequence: TGTGCCAGCAGCCAAACAGGAGGCCTAGCGGGGGGTACGCAGTATTTT. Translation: CASSQTGGLAGGTQYF.

CDR3: CASSQDAGTSGSDEQFF. The CDR3 region has the DNA TGCGCCAGCAGCCAAGATGCGGGGACTAGCGGGAGCGATGAGCAGTTCTTC. The chain joins TRBV4-1 to TRBJ2-1; TRBD2 agrees at 14 bases. The CDR3 runs 17 residues. Per the germline V gene, CDR1 is MGHRA and CDR2 is YSYEKL. V lost 0 bases, J lost 8 bases, and 6 bases stayed unmatched.

The CDR3 bases are TGTGCCAGCAGCTTGGATAGCGGGAGAGGGTTAGGGACCCAGTACTTC. This gives the protein CASSLDSGRGLGTQYF. The chain is built from TRBV5-4 and TRBJ2-5; 9 nucleotides align to TRBD2. The CDR3 spans 16 residues. V shed 0 bases, J shed 7 bases, and the junction held 10 bases outside the gene matches. Germline V gene data show CDR1 as SGHNT and CDR2 as YYREEE (reference sequence).

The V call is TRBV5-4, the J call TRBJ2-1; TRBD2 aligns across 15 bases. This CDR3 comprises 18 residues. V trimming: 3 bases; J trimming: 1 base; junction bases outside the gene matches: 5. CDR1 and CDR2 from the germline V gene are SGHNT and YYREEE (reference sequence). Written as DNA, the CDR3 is TGTGCCAGCAGCTCGGGACTAGCGGGAGGATGGTCCTACAATGAGCAGTTCTTC. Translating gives CASSSGLAGGWSYNEQFF.

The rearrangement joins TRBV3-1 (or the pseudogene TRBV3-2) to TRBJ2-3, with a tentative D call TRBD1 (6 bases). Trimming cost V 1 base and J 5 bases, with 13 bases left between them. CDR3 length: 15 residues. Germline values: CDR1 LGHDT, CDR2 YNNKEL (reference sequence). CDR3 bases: TGTGCCAGCAGCCAAGGAGGTATCAGGGGAGATACGCAGTATTTT. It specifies CASSQGGIRGDTQYF.

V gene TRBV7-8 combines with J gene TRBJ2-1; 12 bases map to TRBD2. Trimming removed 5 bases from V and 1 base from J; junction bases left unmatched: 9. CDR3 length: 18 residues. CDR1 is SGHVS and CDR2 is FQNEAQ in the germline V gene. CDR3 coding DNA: TGTGCCAGCAGCCCAACTCCGACTAGCGGGAGTTCCTACAATGAGCAGTTCTTC. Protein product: CASSPTPTSGSSYNEQFF.

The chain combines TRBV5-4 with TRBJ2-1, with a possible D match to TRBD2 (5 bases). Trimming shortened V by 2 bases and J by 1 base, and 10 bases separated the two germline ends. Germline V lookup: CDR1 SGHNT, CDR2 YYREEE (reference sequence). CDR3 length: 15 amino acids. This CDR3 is CASSFSAGSYNEQFF. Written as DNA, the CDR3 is TGTGCCAGCAGCTTCTCGGCGGGTTCCTACAATGAGCAGTTCTTC.

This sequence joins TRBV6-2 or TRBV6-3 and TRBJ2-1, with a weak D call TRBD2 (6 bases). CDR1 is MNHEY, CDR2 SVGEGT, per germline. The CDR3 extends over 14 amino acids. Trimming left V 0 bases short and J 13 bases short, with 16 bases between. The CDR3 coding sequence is TGTGCCAGCAGTTACTCCCTGATTACTAGCTTCCAGTTCTTC. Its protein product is CASSYSLITSFQFF.

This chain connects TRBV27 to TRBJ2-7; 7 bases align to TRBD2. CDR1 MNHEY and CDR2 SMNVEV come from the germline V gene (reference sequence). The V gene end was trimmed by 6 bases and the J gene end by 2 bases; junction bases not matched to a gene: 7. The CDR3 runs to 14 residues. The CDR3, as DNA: TGTGCCAGCAGCAGGGACGGACTAGCCTACGAGCAGTACTTC. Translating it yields CASSRDGLAYEQYF.

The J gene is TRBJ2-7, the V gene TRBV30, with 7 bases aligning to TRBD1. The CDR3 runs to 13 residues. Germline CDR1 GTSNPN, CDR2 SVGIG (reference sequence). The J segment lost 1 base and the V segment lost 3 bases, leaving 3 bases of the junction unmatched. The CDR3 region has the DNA TGTGCCTGGAGGATGACAGGGTCCTACGAGCAGTACTTC. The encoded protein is CAWRMTGSYEQYF.